A single sample is the source of the 32 T cell receptor beta chains below, sequenced in a study of identical twins. Via MiXCR, TCRdb re-called the 5' RACE reads, giving one row per CDR3 protein. The sample yields some 790,000 distinct CDR3 sequences, about 18% seen once. These records were also assigned to another study, of T cells expressing NK-cell markers.

The specimen sequenced was PBMCs. The receptors originated from a woman under 30 in good health.

The table lists this clonotype with a few counts. The genes are TRBV20-1 and TRBJ2-1; TRBD2 is a possible D gene (6 bases). Germline CDR1 is DFQATT and CDR2 is SNEGSKA (reference sequence). The CDR3 consists of 16 residues. V was trimmed by 5 bases and J by 0 bases, leaving 17 bases between them. CDR3 loop: CSALSGDSSSYNEQFF. The CDR3 DNA reads TGCAGTGCTCTAAGTGGGGACTCCTCCTCCTACAATGAGCAGTTCTTC.

This clonotype was seen a few times. The chain recombines TRBV9 with TRBJ1-1; no firm D call. The germline CDR1 and CDR2 sequences are SGDLS and YYNGEE. The CDR3 covers 15 residues. Trimming pared 0 bases from V and 0 bases from J, leaving 9 bases between. This CDR3 is CASSVGPEMNTEAFF. CDR3 nucleotide sequence: TGTGCCAGCAGCGTAGGACCAGAGATGAACACTGAAGCTTTCTTT.

The chain combines TRBV20-1 with TRBJ2-7; maybe TRBD2 (7 bases). Germline V gene sequence: CDR1 DFQATT, CDR2 SNEGSKA (reference sequence). The length of the CDR3 is 15 residues. The germline V and J ends were trimmed by 1 base and 3 bases, with 16 bases remaining between them. The CDR3 DNA sequence: TGCAGTGCTAGAGTAGGAGGGGGGAGGGTCTACGAGCAGTACTTC. It codes for CSARVGGGRVYEQYF.

On this clonotype: An end of the junction does not agree with germline; a read error may underlie this. The chain carries TRBV12-3 or TRBV12-4 and TRBJ1-5; D might be TRBD1 (5 bases). This CDR3 comprises 14 residues. The CDR3: CASSDLQGNQPQHF. CDR3 bases: TGTGCCAGCAGCGACCTTCAGGGTAATCAACCCCAGCATTTT.

The rearrangement joins TRBV15 to TRBJ2-2; 7 nucleotides align to TRBD1. The germline CDR1 and CDR2 sequences are LNHNV and YYDKDF (reference sequence). This CDR3 is 13 amino acids long. Losses at the gene ends were 5 bases for V and 6 bases for J; bases not matched to a gene: 3. The CDR3 here is CATSDRAAGELFF. The CDR3 DNA sequence: TGTGCCACCAGCGACAGGGCCGCCGGGGAGCTGTTTTTT.

The chain carries TRBV20-1 and TRBJ2-1, with TRBD2 matching over 10 bases. After removal of 7 bases from V and 7 bases from J, the junction contained 4 bases not matched to a gene. The CDR3 length is 12 residues. Germline V gives CDR1 DFQATT, CDR2 SNEGSKA (reference sequence). The CDR3 DNA sequence: TGCAGTGGGGAGACTAGCGGGAATGAGCAGTTCTTC. Protein product: CSGETSGNEQFF.

This clonotype was observed many times. The V call is TRBV20-1, the J call TRBJ2-5, with D uncertain. Trimming stripped 5 bases from V and 4 bases from J, with 14 bases between. The germline CDR1 and CDR2 sequences are DFQATT and SNEGSKA (reference sequence). The length of the CDR3 is 13 residues. CDR3 residues: CSAPIPPTETQYF. CDR3 nucleotides: TGCAGTGCTCCCATCCCCCCGACAGAGACCCAGTACTTC.

This clonotype came up a few times. The rearrangement uses TRBV20-1 and TRBJ2-5; D is unresolved. CDR3 length equals 14 residues. Looked up from germline, CDR1 is DFQATT and CDR2 is SNEGSKA (reference sequence). Between the trimmed V and J ends, which lost 0 bases and 5 bases, there was a span of 13 bases. CDR3 in DNA: TGCAGTGCTAGAGATACCGGGCCCGGGGAGACCCAGTACTTC. Translated, it gives CSARDTGPGETQYF.

The chain is built from TRBV6-4 and TRBJ1-1; tentative D call: TRBD1 (5 bases). The germline V gene has CDR1 MRHNA and CDR2 SNTAGT. Between the trimmed V and J ends, which lost 4 bases and 5 bases, there was a span of 14 bases. The CDR3 contains 14 residues. In nucleotides, the CDR3 is TGTGCCAGCAGTGCCCCCAGCAGGGAAACTGAAGCTTTCTTT. Translated, it gives CASSAPSRETEAFF.

The V call is TRBV7-9, the J call TRBJ1-2, with 7 bases that match TRBD1. The V gene's germline CDR1 is SEHNR and CDR2 FQNEAQ (reference sequence). J gave up 7 bases and V 7 bases, and 12 bases lay outside the gene matches. This CDR3 is built from 14 residues. The CDR3: CASTRQGTGVGYTF. DNA for the CDR3: TGTGCCAGCACTCGACAGGGAACGGGTGTTGGCTACACCTTC. Looking up the rest from reference TRBV7-9 and TRBJ1-2 gives the full variable domain: DTGVSQNPRHKITKRGQNVTFRCDPISEHNRLYWYRQTLGQGPEFLTYFQNEAQLEKSRLLSDRFSAERPKGSFSTLEIQRTEQGDSAMYLCASTRQGTGVGYTFGSGTRLTVV.

The chain joins TRBV21-1 to TRBJ2-7. TRBV21-1 is described as a pseudogene. CDR3 length: 12 amino acids. This CDR3 is CASSLDPDEQYF. DNA of the CDR3: TGTGCCAGCAGCCTTGACCCCGACGAGCAGTACTTC.

This clonotype was detected only a few times. The J gene is TRBJ2-1, the V gene TRBV12-3 or TRBV12-4; unclear D gene. With 2 bases removed from V and 9 bases from J, the gap between germline ends came to 11 bases. The CDR3 extends over 13 amino acids. In nucleotides, the CDR3 is TGTGCCAGCAGTTTATCGGCCCAGAGTGAGCAGTTCTTC. This sequence encodes CASSLSAQSEQFF.

The V call is TRBV27, the J call TRBJ2-3; 9 bases line up with TRBD1. The germline V gene has CDR1 MNHEY and CDR2 SMNVEV (reference sequence). V shed 6 bases and J 3 bases; nucleotides not matched to a gene: 7. The CDR3 is made up of 15 amino acids. The CDR3 protein is CASRAGTGSTDTQYF. The CDR3 bases are TGTGCCAGCAGAGCCGGGACAGGGTCAACAGATACGCAGTATTTT.

J is TRBJ2-7 and V is TRBV27, with a weak D call TRBD2 (5 bases). This CDR3 has 14 amino acids. The V gene's germline CDR1 is MNHEY and CDR2 SMNVEV (reference sequence). V was pared by 3 bases and J by 2 bases, with 11 bases between. The CDR3 protein is CASSFGKAAYEQYF. CDR3 nucleotide sequence: TGTGCCAGCAGTTTCGGGAAAGCGGCCTACGAGCAGTACTTC.

V is TRBV11-2 and J is TRBJ2-5, with D tentatively TRBD1 (5 bases). CDR1 SGHAT and CDR2 FQNNGV come from the germline V gene. Trimming removed 5 bases at V and 7 bases at J, with 14 bases between. This CDR3 spans 13 amino acids. CDR3 region: CASSLGAVGTQYF. Here the CDR3 DNA reads TGTGCCAGCAGCCTAGGGGCGGTTGGGACCCAGTACTTC.

On this clonotype itself: One end of the junction is discordant with germline, which a read error may explain. This rearrangement joins TRBV3-1 to TRBJ2-1; D is perhaps TRBD1 or TRBD2 (5 bases each). Germline CDR1 reads LGHDT; CDR2 reads YNNKEL (reference sequence). The CDR3 runs to 13 residues. CDR3 DNA: TGTGCCAGCAGCCCCTCGACGGGGCCCCCTTTGCTCTTC. Translated: CASSPSTGPPLLF.

This clonotype has a count of ten or more. The genes are TRBV29-1 and TRBJ1-5; D call uncertain. Deletions cut 5 bases from V and 7 bases from J, with 12 bases between. The CDR3 has 12 amino acids. The germline V gene encodes CDR1 SQVTM and CDR2 ANQGSEA. The CDR3 region has the DNA TGCAGCGTTCAGGCTTTTGGCCAGCCCCAGCATTTT. Encoded protein: CSVQAFGQPQHF.

This clonotype occurred many times. The genes are TRBV20-1 and TRBJ1-5, with a possible D match to TRBD1 (5 bases). The V gene's germline CDR1 is DFQATT and CDR2 SNEGSKA (reference sequence). Trimming cost V 5 bases and J 1 base, with 15 bases left between them. The CDR3 consists of 15 residues. CDR3 residues: CSAGGPTGSNQPQHF. The CDR3 DNA reads TGCAGTGCTGGCGGCCCAACAGGCAGCAATCAGCCCCAGCATTTT.

The sample holds a few counts of this clonotype. V and J are TRBV7-2 and TRBJ2-2, with a tentative D call TRBD2 (7 bases). Germline V gene sequence: CDR1 SGHTA, CDR2 FQGNSA. This CDR3 comprises 17 residues. V lost 5 bases, J lost 2 bases, and 18 bases lay in between. The CDR3 reads CASSPRPGGLNTGELFF. CDR3 sequence (DNA): TGTGCCAGCAGCCCAAGGCCGGGGGGCTTAAACACCGGGGAGCTGTTTTTT.

The gene calls are TRBV7-2 and TRBJ2-1, with D unclear. Germline V gene lookup returns CDR1 SGHTA and CDR2 FQGNSA. The length of the CDR3 is 13 residues. V was cut by 3 bases and J by 4 bases, with 7 bases left in between. In DNA, the CDR3 is TGTGCCAGCAGCTTCAACCCTTACAATGAGCAGTTCTTC. This encodes CASSFNPYNEQFF.

This chain links TRBV7-6 with TRBJ1-3, with D possibly TRBD1 on 5 matching bases. This CDR3 region has 14 residues. The germline V gene encodes CDR1 SGHVS and CDR2 FNYEAQ. V shed 3 bases and J shed 3 bases, with 9 bases lying between them. The CDR3 protein is CASSLAGGGNTIYF. The CDR3 nucleotides are TGTGCCAGCAGCTTGGCTGGGGGTGGAAACACCATATATTTT.

V and J are TRBV3-1 and TRBJ1-2, with a possible D match to TRBD1 (6 bases). The ends were cut back, 4 bases at V and 6 bases at J, with 12 bases in the middle. Germline values: CDR1 LGHDT, CDR2 YNNKEL (reference sequence). This CDR3 region has 13 residues. The CDR3 nucleotides read TGTGCCAGCAGCCGGGAACAGGGCGATGGCTACACCTTC. Amino acid sequence: CASSREQGDGYTF.

This clonotype has just a few counts. The chain recombines TRBV20-1 with TRBJ2-5, with D possibly being TRBD2 (6 bases). Deletions cut 7 bases from V and 3 bases from J, with 12 bases between. The CDR3 sequence is 12 residues long. Germline V gene sequence: CDR1 DFQATT, CDR2 SNEGSKA (reference sequence). The CDR3 here is CSGQSGEETQYF. CDR3 DNA: TGCAGTGGCCAGTCGGGGGAAGAGACCCAGTACTTC.

The gene calls are TRBV7-2 and TRBJ2-1; D gene uncertain. This CDR3 is built from 11 residues. Per the germline V gene, CDR1 is SGHTA and CDR2 is FQGNSA. V was shortened by 9 bases and J by 4 bases, with 7 bases between the two germline ends. CDR3 sequence (DNA): TGTGCCAGTGCTCCGTACAATGAGCAGTTCTTC. Translating it yields CASAPYNEQFF.

This clonotype was detected only a few times. The chain combines TRBV6-5 with TRBJ2-3, with 7 bases lining up with TRBD2. The CDR3 loop spans 15 amino acids. CDR1 MNHEY and CDR2 SVGAGI come from the germline V gene. Trimming cost V 4 bases and J 7 bases; bases outside gene matches: 11. The chain's CDR3 is CASSSSLPTSHTQYF. The CDR3 DNA is TGTGCCAGCAGTTCATCCCTACCGACTAGCCATACGCAGTATTTT.

This chain links TRBV6-1 with TRBJ2-5; the D gene is possibly TRBD1 (6 bases). Germline V lookup: CDR1 MNHNS, CDR2 SASEGT. The CDR3 is made up of 14 amino acids. The V end lost 7 bases, the J end lost 1 base, and 13 bases lay between the germline ends. Here the CDR3 reads CASNPRGIQETQYF. The CDR3 DNA sequence: TGTGCCAGCAACCCGAGGGGGATCCAAGAGACCCAGTACTTC.

The gene calls are TRBV7-2 and TRBJ2-7, with D uncertain. The CDR3 consists of 16 residues. Per the germline V gene, CDR1 is SGHTA and CDR2 is FQGNSA. V lost 1 base and J 4 bases, leaving 17 bases between the germline ends. DNA of the CDR3: TGTGCCAGCAGCTTAGGATTCATTGGAAACGCGTACGAGCAGTACTTC. Its protein is CASSLGFIGNAYEQYF.

This clonotype was counted between two and nine times. The chain has TRBV10-3 and TRBJ2-7; D unclear. Germline assignment: CDR1 ENHRY and CDR2 SYGVKD. The V end lost 0 bases, the J end lost 2 bases, and 11 bases lay between the germline ends. This CDR3 contains 15 residues. In DNA form, the CDR3 reads TGTGCCATCAGTGAGTCGGGTCGAGCCACCTACGAGCAGTACTTC. It codes for CAISESGRATYEQYF.

This chain joins TRBV13 and TRBJ1-1; D remains unclear. Trimming left V 5 bases short and J 11 bases short, with 24 bases between. CDR3 length: 15 residues. Germline assignment: CDR1 PRHDT and CDR2 FYEKMQ (reference sequence). The CDR3 loop reads CASSAWFRTSREAFF. The CDR3, as DNA: TGTGCCAGCAGCGCCTGGTTTCGGACGTCACGAGAGGCTTTCTTT.

The V and J genes are TRBV4-1 and TRBJ2-7; TRBD1 aligns across 7 bases. Germline loops: CDR1 MGHRA, CDR2 YSYEKL. V lost 3 bases to trimming and J lost 2 bases; unmatched junction nucleotides: 7. The length of the CDR3 is 15 residues. This chain's CDR3 is CASSQPTGRTYEQYF. The CDR3 coding sequence is TGCGCCAGCAGCCAGCCGACAGGGCGTACCTACGAGCAGTACTTC.

The V call is TRBV9, the J call TRBJ2-7, with D uncertain. The germline V gene encodes CDR1 SGDLS and CDR2 YYNGEE. The CDR3 is made up of 13 amino acids. Trimming removed 3 bases at V and 3 bases at J, with 10 bases between. The DNA of the CDR3 is TGTGCCAGCAGCGAAAGACCCTACTACGAGCAGTACTTC. It is translated as CASSERPYYEQYF.

The chain has TRBV18 and TRBJ2-1; 10 bases fit TRBD1. The CDR3 consists of 17 residues. Germline CDR1 KGHSH, CDR2 LQKENI. The V and J ends lost 2 bases and 6 bases, in that order; junction bases with no gene match: 10. CDR3 sequence: CASSPVRQGAGSNEQFF. The CDR3 DNA reads TGTGCCAGCTCACCAGTAAGACAGGGGGCAGGTTCCAATGAGCAGTTCTTC.